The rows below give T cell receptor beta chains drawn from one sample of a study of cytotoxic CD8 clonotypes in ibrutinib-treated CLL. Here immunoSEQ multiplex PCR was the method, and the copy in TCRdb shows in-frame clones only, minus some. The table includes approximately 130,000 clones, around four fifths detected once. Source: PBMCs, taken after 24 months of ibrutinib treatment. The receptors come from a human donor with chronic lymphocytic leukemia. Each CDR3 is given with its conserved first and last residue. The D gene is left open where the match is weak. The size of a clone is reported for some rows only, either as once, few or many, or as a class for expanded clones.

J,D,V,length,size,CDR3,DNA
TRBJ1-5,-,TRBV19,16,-,CASSISRQDSNQPQHF,TGTGCCAGTAGTATTTCTCGGCAGGATAGCAATCAGCCCCAGCATTTT
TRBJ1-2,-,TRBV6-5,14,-,CASSPNRDDNGYTF,TGTGCCAGCAGCCCAAACAGGGATGACAATGGCTACACCTTC
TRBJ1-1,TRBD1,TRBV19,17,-,CASSIGGRGSRNTEAFF,TGTGCCAGTAGTATAGGAGGCAGGGGGTCCAGGAACACTGAAGCTTTCTTT
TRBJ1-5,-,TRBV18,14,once,CASSPGRSNQPQHF,TGTGCCAGCTCACCGGGCAGATCCAATCAGCCCCAGCATTTT
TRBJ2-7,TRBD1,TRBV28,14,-,CASRGTGDRNEQYF,TGTGCCAGCAGGGGTACAGGGGATAGGAACGAGCAGTACTTC
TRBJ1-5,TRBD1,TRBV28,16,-,CASDPVGRGRDQPQHF,TGTGCCAGCGACCCCGTGGGCAGGGGGCGAGATCAGCCCCAGCATTTT
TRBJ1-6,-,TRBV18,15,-,CASSPARGDDSPLHF,TGTGCCAGCTCACCCGCTCGGGGCGATGATTCACCCCTCCACTTT
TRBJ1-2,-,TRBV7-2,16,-,CASSLVLPGHTGGYTF,TGTGCCAGCAGCTTAGTTCTGCCCGGACACACAGGGGGCTACACCTTC
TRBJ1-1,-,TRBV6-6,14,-,CASSYAGHGAEAFF,TGTGCCAGCAGTTACGCGGGGCACGGGGCTGAAGCTTTCTTT
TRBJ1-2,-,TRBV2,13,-,CASRGTEDYGYTF,TGTGCCAGCAGGGGGACGGAAGACTATGGCTACACCTTC
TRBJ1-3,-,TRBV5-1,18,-,CASSLNPPTGFSGNTIYF,TGCGCCAGCAGCTTGAATCCCCCGACAGGTTTCTCTGGAAACACCATATATTTT
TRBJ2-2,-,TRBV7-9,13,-,CASSLWETGELFF,TGTGCCAGCAGCTTATGGGAGACCGGGGAGCTGTTTTTT
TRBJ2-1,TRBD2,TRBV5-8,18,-,CASRFAASGGMSYNEQFF,TGTGCCAGCAGGTTTGCGGCTAGCGGGGGTATGTCCTACAATGAGCAGTTCTTC
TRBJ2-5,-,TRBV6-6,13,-,CASSLQGIETQYF,TGTGCCAGCAGCCTCCAGGGGATAGAGACCCAGTACTTC
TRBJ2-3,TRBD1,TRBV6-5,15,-,CASSRGTGVLDTQYF,TGTGCCAGCAGTCGCGGGACAGGGGTTCTTGATACGCAGTATTTT
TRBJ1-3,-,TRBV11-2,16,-,CASSLVRTVSGNTIYF,TGTGCCAGCAGCTTAGTAAGGACAGTCTCTGGAAACACCATATATTTT
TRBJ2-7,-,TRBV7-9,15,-,CASSPTRTDSYEQYF,TGTGCCAGCAGCCCCACCAGGACGGATTCCTACGAGCAGTACTTC
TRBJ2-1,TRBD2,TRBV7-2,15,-,CASSLTSGAGNEQFF,TGTGCCAGCAGCTTGACTAGCGGGGCGGGGAATGAGCAGTTCTTC
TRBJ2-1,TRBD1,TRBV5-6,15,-,CASSLNMAGGNEQFF,TGTGCCAGCAGCTTGAACATGGCAGGGGGAAATGAGCAGTTCTTC
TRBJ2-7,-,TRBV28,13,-,CASREGTSYEQYF,TGTGCCAGCAGGGAAGGGACCTCCTACGAGCAGTACTTC
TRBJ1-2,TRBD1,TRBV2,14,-,CASDEGQRAYGYTF,TGTGCCAGCGACGAGGGACAGCGAGCCTATGGCTACACCTTC
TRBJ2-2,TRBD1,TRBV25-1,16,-,CASSKTGTGDTGELFF,TGTGCCAGCAGCAAAACCGGGACAGGGGACACCGGGGAGCTGTTTTTT
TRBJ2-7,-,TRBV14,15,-,CASSQDWDGNYEQYF,TGTGCCAGCAGCCAAGATTGGGACGGCAACTACGAGCAGTACTTC
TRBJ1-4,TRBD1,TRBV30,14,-,CAWSEDRINEKLFF,TGTGCCTGGAGTGAGGACAGGATAAATGAAAAACTGTTTTTT
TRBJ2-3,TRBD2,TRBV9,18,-,CASSDDPTSGVLGDTQYF,TGTGCCAGCAGCGACGACCCGACTAGCGGGGTGCTGGGGGATACGCAGTATTTT
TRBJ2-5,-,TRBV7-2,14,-,CASSFAQIEETQYF,TGTGCCAGCAGCTTCGCACAAATTGAAGAGACCCAGTACTTC
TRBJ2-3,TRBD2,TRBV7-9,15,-,CASSLRGAPTDTQYF,TGTGCCAGCAGCTTGCGGGGGGCACCCACAGATACGCAGTATTTT
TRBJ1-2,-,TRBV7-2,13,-,CASSLAVAGGYTF,TGTGCCAGCAGCTTAGCAGTAGCGGGGGGCTACACCTTC
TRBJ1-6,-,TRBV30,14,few,CAWRSRSADSPLHF,TGTGCCTGGAGGTCCCGGAGCGCGGATTCACCCCTCCACTTT
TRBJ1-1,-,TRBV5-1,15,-,CASSPNQGPTTEAFF,TGCGCCAGCAGCCCCAACCAGGGGCCGACCACTGAAGCTTTCTTT
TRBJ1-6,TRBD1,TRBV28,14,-,CASSKQGVYSPLHF,TGTGCCAGCAGTAAACAGGGGGTTTATTCACCCCTCCACTTT
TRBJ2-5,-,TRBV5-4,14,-,CASSPGRAGETQYF,TGTGCCAGCAGCCCGGGAAGAGCAGGAGAGACCCAGTACTTC
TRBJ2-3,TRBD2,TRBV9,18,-,CASTRGRGLAGGPDTQYF,TGTGCCAGCACCCGAGGGCGGGGACTAGCGGGGGGGCCAGATACGCAGTATTTT
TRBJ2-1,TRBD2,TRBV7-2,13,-,CASRSSGADEQFF,TGTGCCAGCAGGTCGAGCGGGGCGGATGAGCAGTTCTTC
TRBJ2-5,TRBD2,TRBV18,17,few,CASSPLGTSGGQETQYF,TGTGCCAGCTCACCCCTCGGGACTAGCGGGGGACAAGAGACCCAGTACTTC
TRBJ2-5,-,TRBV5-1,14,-,CASSLEGGTATQYF,TGCGCCAGCAGCTTGGAAGGGGGTACCGCAACCCAGTACTTC
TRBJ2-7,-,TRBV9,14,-,CASSVEPGTYEQYF,TGTGCCAGCAGCGTAGAACCGGGGACCTACGAGCAGTACTTC
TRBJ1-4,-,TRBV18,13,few,CASSPGEGEKLFF,TGTGCCAGCTCACCAGGGGAAGGTGAAAAACTGTTTTTT
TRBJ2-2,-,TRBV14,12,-,CASSPYSGELFF,TGTGCCAGCAGCCCGTATTCCGGGGAGCTGTTTTTT
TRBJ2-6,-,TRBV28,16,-,CASSRPQSSGANVLTF,TGTGCCAGCAGTCGCCCCCAAAGCTCTGGGGCCAACGTCCTGACTTTC
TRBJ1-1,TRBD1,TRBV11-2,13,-,CASSPDRETEAFF,TGTGCCAGCAGCCCGGACAGGGAGACTGAAGCTTTCTTT
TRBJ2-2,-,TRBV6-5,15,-,CASRLFRTDTGELFF,TGTGCCAGCCGCCTCTTCCGGACAGACACCGGGGAGCTGTTTTTT
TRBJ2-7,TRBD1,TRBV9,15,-,CASSPLPGQNYEQYF,TGTGCCAGCAGCCCCCTACCGGGACAGAATTACGAGCAGTACTTC
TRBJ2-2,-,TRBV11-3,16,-,CASSLLGGPNTGELFF,TGTGCCAGCAGCTTATTGGGGGGGCCCAACACCGGGGAGCTGTTTTTT
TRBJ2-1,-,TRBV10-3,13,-,CAISGGQLGEQFF,TGTGCCATCAGTGGGGGTCAACTAGGCGAGCAGTTCTTC
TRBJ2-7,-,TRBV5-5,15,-,CASSLAPGQTYEQYF,TGTGCCAGCAGCTTGGCCCCCGGACAGACCTACGAGCAGTACTTC
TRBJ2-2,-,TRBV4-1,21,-,CASSQVLVPGRSTLLTGELFF,TGCGCCAGCAGCCAAGTTCTGGTCCCGGGACGTTCAACTCTCCTCACCGGGGAGCTGTTTTTT
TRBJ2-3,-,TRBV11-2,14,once,CASSLVGGADTQYF,TGTGCCAGCAGCTTAGTGGGTGGGGCAGATACGCAGTATTTT
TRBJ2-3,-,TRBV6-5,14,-,CASSARDRTDTQYF,TGTGCCAGCAGTGCCCGGGACCGCACAGATACGCAGTATTTT
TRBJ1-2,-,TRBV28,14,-,CASSPGGGQYGYTF,TGTGCCAGCAGCCCCGGGGGGGGTCAATATGGCTACACCTTC
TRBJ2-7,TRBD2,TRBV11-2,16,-,CASSLVIPSGAYEQYF,TGTGCCAGCAGCTTAGTGATACCTAGCGGGGCATACGAGCAGTACTTC